This is a list of T cell receptor beta chains from one sample in a study of cytomegalovirus exposure and HLA in healthy donors. TCRdb keeps only in-frame clones here, not all; method: immunoSEQ multiplex PCR. The repertoire holds about 110,000 clones, with 70% to 85% as singletons. The source material was PBMCs. The receptors here all came from a woman aged 18-35 years in good health and CMV-seronegative. Each CDR3 is given with its conserved first and last residue. Each record gives: D gene, J gene, V gene, clone size, CDR3 DNA, CDR3 protein. D genes are given only for firm matches. Clone size is stated in some rows and not others, as once, few, many or a class when expanded.

>.|TRBJ2-7|TRBV6-5|.
TGTGCCAGCAGTTACGAGGTAGCCGGGGACGAGCAGTACTTC
CASSYEVAGDEQYF
>TRBD2|TRBJ2-1|TRBV5-1|.
TGCGCCAGCAGCTTGGGCGGGGGGGCTTATTTCGATGAGCAGTTCTTC
CASSLGGGAYFDEQFF
>TRBD1|TRBJ2-7|TRBV6-6|.
TGTGCCAGCAGTTACCGCAGGGGGCAGGACGAGCAGTACTTC
CASSYRRGQDEQYF
>TRBD1|TRBJ1-1|TRBV15|.
TGTGCCACCAGCACCCCGACAGGGGGGGAAACTTTCTTT
CATSTPTGGETFF
>TRBD1|TRBJ2-3|TRBV29-1|.
TGCAGCGTTGTTGACCAGGGGGCCGGCACAGATACGCAGTATTTT
CSVVDQGAGTDTQYF
>.|TRBJ2-7|TRBV27|once
TGTGCCAGCCAACCTAGGGGGAGCTCCTACGAGCAGTACTTC
CASQPRGSSYEQYF
>TRBD2|TRBJ2-1|TRBV19|.
TGTGCCAGTAGTTTCACTAGCGGGGGGGACAATGAGCAGTTCTTC
CASSFTSGGDNEQFF
>TRBD2|TRBJ2-3|TRBV9|.
TGTGCCAGCAGCGTTAGCCCCAGCGGGGAAATCACAGATACGCAGTATTTT
CASSVSPSGEITDTQYF
>TRBD1|TRBJ2-5|TRBV4-2|.
TGTGCCAGCAGCGAACTATTGACAGGGGTAGAGACCCAGTACTTC
CASSELLTGVETQYF
>.|TRBJ1-3|TRBV25-1|.
TGTGCCAGCAGTGACCAGGGTTCTACTGGAAACACCATATATTTT
CASSDQGSTGNTIYF
>TRBD1|TRBJ1-6|TRBV25-1|.
TGTGCCAGCAGTGAACCGACTTTCTCCGGGACAGGAAGTTCACCCCTCCACTTT
CASSEPTFSGTGSSPLHF
>TRBD1|TRBJ2-3|TRBV12-5|.
TGTGCTAGTGGTTTGGTACTGGACAGGGGGCTTGGTACGCAGTATTTT
CASGLVLDRGLGTQYF
>.|TRBJ2-1|TRBV2|.
TGTGCCAGCAGCCCGACGGGGGGCCATGAGCAGTTCTTC
CASSPTGGHEQFF
>.|TRBJ1-5|TRBV9|.
TGTGCCAGCAGCGTAGCTTTCGAGGGGCCCCAGCATTTT
CASSVAFEGPQHF
>TRBD2|TRBJ2-1|TRBV30|.
TGTGCCTGGACCCGACTAGCGGGGGCCACTTACAATGAGCAGTTCTTC
CAWTRLAGATYNEQFF
>TRBD2|TRBJ2-7|TRBV6-5|few
TGTGCCAGCACTGAGGGGTCGGGAGGCTACGAGCAGTACTTC
CASTEGSGGYEQYF
>.|TRBJ2-7|TRBV25-1|.
TGTGCCAGCAGTGAATACGCAAACAACCGGGACACGACGTACGAGCAGTACTTC
CASSEYANNRDTTYEQYF
>.|TRBJ2-1|TRBV9|.
TGTGCCAGTGGGGAGAGCTCCTACAATGAGCAGTTCTTC
CASGESSYNEQFF
>.|TRBJ2-7|TRBV7-9|.
TGTGCCAGCAGCTCGACCAGGGAGCAGTACTTC
CASSSTREQYF
>TRBD1|TRBJ1-3|TRBV29-1|.
TGCAGCGTTGGAGGGACAGGGGGCTCCTCTGGAAACACCATATATTTT
CSVGGTGGSSGNTIYF
>.|TRBJ1-6|TRBV6-1|few
TGTGCCAGCATACCGAGCTCCTATAATTCACCCCTCCACTTT
CASIPSSYNSPLHF
>.|TRBJ2-7|TRBV30|.
TGTGCCTGGAGTTGGAGGGGCTTCAACCCCTACGAGCAGTACTTC
CAWSWRGFNPYEQYF
>.|TRBJ2-7|TRBV10-3|.
TGTGCCATCCTGGACAGCTCATCGTACGAGCAGTACTTC
CAILDSSSYEQYF
>TRBD1|TRBJ2-7|TRBV6-5|once
TGTGCCAGCAGGGACAGGGGGTCCTACGAGCAGTACTTC
CASRDRGSYEQYF
>.|TRBJ2-7|TRBV5-6|.
TGTGCCAGCAGCTTGGGTTCGGGGAAACGGGAGCAGTACTTC
CASSLGSGKREQYF
>.|TRBJ2-3|TRBV28|.
TGTGCCAGCAGCAACCTTTTAGGAGTCTCTAGCACAGATACGCAGTATTTT
CASSNLLGVSSTDTQYF
>.|TRBJ1-2|TRBV19|.
TGTGCCAGTAGTATCCTCTCCCTCCCGAGACACATCTATGGCTACACCTTC
CASSILSLPRHIYGYTF
>.|TRBJ1-6|TRBV10-3|.
TGTGCCATCAGTGAGACCCGGGTGAGCTCCTATAATTCACCCCTCCACTTT
CAISETRVSSYNSPLHF
>TRBD1|TRBJ2-7|TRBV4-2|.
TGTGCCAGCAGCCAAGACGGCGGACAGGGAGCCGACGAGCAGTACTTC
CASSQDGGQGADEQYF
>.|TRBJ1-4|TRBV5-1|.
TGCGCCAGCAGCTTGGGAGTAGGACAGCCTAATGAAAAACTGTTTTTT
CASSLGVGQPNEKLFF
>.|TRBJ1-2|TRBV18|once
TGTGCCAGCGCGTCAGGGGTTGTTGGCTACACCTTC
CASASGVVGYTF
>TRBD2|TRBJ2-1|TRBV7-9|.
TGTGCCAGCAGCCAATATAGGACTAGCGGGATCTATGAGCAGTTCTTC
CASSQYRTSGIYEQFF
>TRBD1|TRBJ2-7|TRBV9|.
TGTGCCAGCAGCGAGGAGGACAGGGGGAGCGAGCAGTACTTC
CASSEEDRGSEQYF
>.|TRBJ2-3|TRBV5-1|.
TGCGCCAGCAGGGAGGGGCCCCCCGAGGATACGCAGTATTTT
CASREGPPEDTQYF
>.|TRBJ2-7|TRBV23-1|.
TGCGCCAGCAGTAACCGGACTCCAGGGGTCGACGAGCAGTACTTC
CASSNRTPGVDEQYF
>TRBD1|TRBJ1-5|TRBV5-1|.
TGCGCCAGCAGCGAGACAGGGAATCAGCCCCAGCATTTT
CASSETGNQPQHF
>TRBD2|TRBJ2-7|TRBV7-3|.
TGTGCCAGCAGCCCCGGACTAGCGGGGGTCGAAGAGCAGTACTTC
CASSPGLAGVEEQYF
>.|TRBJ1-6|TRBV6-6|.
TGTGCCAGCAGTTACGAAGGCGAGGAGAACCTCCACTTT
CASSYEGEENLHF
>.|TRBJ1-2|TRBV14|.
TGTGCCAGCAGCCGAAACCCGACACTTTATGGCTACACCTTC
CASSRNPTLYGYTF
>.|TRBJ2-7|TRBV7-9|.
TGTGCCAGCAGCTTAGCGAGTCCCTACGAGCAGTACTTC
CASSLASPYEQYF
>.|TRBJ2-2|TRBV5-6|.
TGTGCCAGCAGCTTTGAAGGACAGACGAACACCGGGGAGCTGTTTTTT
CASSFEGQTNTGELFF
>TRBD2|TRBJ2-3|TRBV28|.
TGTGCCAGCAGTCCCCATTTGACCGGGACTAGCGGGGGGGCCGATTACGCAGATACGCAGTATTTT
CASSPHLTGTSGGADYADTQYF
>.|TRBJ1-2|TRBV9|.
TGTGCCAGCAGCGTATCAGGCCCAAACTATGGCTACACCTTC
CASSVSGPNYGYTF
>.|TRBJ1-6|TRBV6-4|many
TGTGCCAGCAGTGACAGGTCAGGAGGGAATTCACCCCTCCACTTT
CASSDRSGGNSPLHF
>.|TRBJ2-7|TRBV6-6|.
TGTGCCAGCAGTCTTGGTCGGGTAGCCGGGACCTACGAGCAGTACTTC
CASSLGRVAGTYEQYF
>TRBD2|TRBJ2-1|TRBV9|.
TGTGCCAGCAACCCCGAGAACGGGGGGTTGTTGAATGAGCAGTTCTTC
CASNPENGGLLNEQFF
>.|TRBJ2-7|TRBV5-1|.
TGCGCCAGCTCACGGGTGTTCGGTTACGAGCAGTACTTC
CASSRVFGYEQYF
>TRBD2|TRBJ2-7|TRBV7-9|.
TGTGCCAGCAGCTTAGAGGCTAGCGGGGCCCCTCGGCAGTACTTC
CASSLEASGAPRQYF
>TRBD1|TRBJ2-7|TRBV2|.
TGTGCCAGCAATCGACAGGGGGTCTACGAGCAGTACTTC
CASNRQGVYEQYF
>.|TRBJ1-2|TRBV6-1|.
TGTGCCAGCACGGTTAACTATGGCTACACCTTC
CASTVNYGYTF
>.|TRBJ1-1|TRBV6-5|.
TGTGCCAGCAGTCCATCCCACAGTAACACTGAAGCTTTCTTT
CASSPSHSNTEAFF
>.|TRBJ1-1|TRBV7-8|.
TGTGCCAGCAGCCTTCCGGGGGGGGAGGCTTTCTTT
CASSLPGGEAFF
>.|TRBJ2-1|TRBV27|.
TGTGCCAGCAGTTTATCGACGGGTCATGAGCAGTTCTTC
CASSLSTGHEQFF